This T cell receptor beta chain was obtained from a study of cytomegalovirus exposure and HLA in healthy donors. PCR used 60 Vbeta primers and 13 Jbeta primers. Sequenced by immunoSEQ multiplex PCR; TCRdb stores in-frame clones only, minus some. The data show 100,000 to 150,000 clones, roughly 70% seen once. The source material was PBMCs. The TCR originated in a woman aged 40 to 50 in good health and CMV-seropositive.

The CDR3 is CASSLVWGDRTYEQYF. CDR3 in DNA: TGTGCCAGCAGCTTAGTTTGGGGGGACAGGACCTACGAGCAGTACTTC. The V gene is TRBV7-8, the J gene TRBJ2-7; 8 bases fit TRBD1. V lost 1 base, J lost 2 bases, and 7 bases stayed unmatched. Germline loops: CDR1 SGHVS, CDR2 FQNEAQ. The CDR3 is 16 residues long. Full variable domain (rest looked up from reference TRBV7-8 and TRBJ2-7): GAGVSQSPRYKVAKRGQDVALRCDPISGHVSLFWYQQALGQGPEFLTYFQNEAQLDKSGLPSDRFFAERPEGSVSTLKIQRTQQEDSAVYLCASSLVWGDRTYEQYFGPGTRLTVT.